This passage covers 2 T cell receptor beta chains from one sample sequenced in a study of cytomegalovirus exposure and HLA in healthy donors. PCR involved 60 Vbeta and 13 Jbeta primers. Profiled with immunoSEQ multiplex PCR; TCRdb holds only in-frame clones, not every one. The data show about 180,000 clones, roughly 82% seen once. The sample consisted of PBMCs. The receptors stem from a woman in her 50s in good health and CMV-seronegative.

This chain uses TRBV15 with TRBJ1-2; possible D gene TRBD1, 5 bases. Trimming took off 0 bases at V and 8 bases at J, with 13 bases between the two ends. CDR3 length: 14 residues. Germline V gene lookup returns CDR1 LNHNV and CDR2 YYDKDF (reference sequence). The DNA for the CDR3 is TGTGCCACCAGCAGAGATTACGGGGGAGAAGGCTACACCTTC. Translating it yields CATSRDYGGEGYTF. The variable domain in full, with the rest retrieved from reference TRBV15 and TRBJ1-2, is DAMVIQNPRYQVTQFGKPVTLSCSQTLNHNVMYWYQQKSSQAPKLLFHYYDKDFNNEADTPDNFQSRRPNTSFCFLDIRSPGLGDTAMYLCATSRDYGGEGYTFGSGTRLTVV.

The V call is TRBV10-3, the J call TRBJ1-1; maybe TRBD1 (6 bases). The ends were cut back, 6 bases at V and 6 bases at J, with 14 bases in the middle. Germline V gives CDR1 ENHRY, CDR2 SYGVKD. The CDR3 consists of 13 residues. The CDR3 region is CAISNRESAEAFF. CDR3 DNA: TGTGCCATCAGCAACAGGGAATCGGCTGAAGCTTTCTTT.